The 21 T cell receptor beta chains presented below share a single source sample, sequenced in a study of CD8 T cells in Susac syndrome. Reverse transcription of about 0.45 to 1 ug RNA used random hexamers. MiXCR was run by TCRdb on the immunoSEQ multiplex PCR reads, yielding one entry per CDR3 protein. The data contain under 200,000 distinct CDR3 sequences, about 95% of them singletons. The sample taken for sequencing was CD8+ T cells from PBMCs. The source is a human donor with multiple sclerosis.

The gene calls are TRBV7-2 and TRBJ2-1; D not resolved. The CDR3 sequence is 15 residues long. The germline V gene encodes CDR1 SGHTA and CDR2 FQGNSA. Trimming took off 5 bases at V and 0 bases at J, with 11 bases between the two ends. This chain's CDR3 is CASSRTQSSYNEQFF. CDR3 sequence (DNA): TGTGCCAGCAGCCGGACCCAGAGCTCCTACAATGAGCAGTTCTTC.

The chain has TRBV7-8 and TRBJ1-2; no definite D call. Trimming shortened V by 5 bases and J by 8 bases, and 18 bases separated the two germline ends. In germline, CDR1 is SGHVS, CDR2 FQNEAQ. This CDR3 spans 14 amino acids. The CDR3 region is CASSQRNPLQGYTF. The CDR3 nucleotides are TGTGCCAGCAGCCAAAGGAACCCCCTGCAGGGCTACACCTTC.

V usage is TRBV7-9 and J usage is TRBJ2-7; D is perhaps TRBD2 (5 bases). CDR3 size: 14 residues. Trimming shortened V by 2 bases and J by 3 bases, and 11 bases separated the two germline ends. Germline CDR1 is SEHNR and CDR2 is FQNEAQ (reference sequence). The CDR3 nucleotides read TGTGCCAGCAGCTTATCCGGACTGGGCTACGAGCAGTACTTC. Residues: CASSLSGLGYEQYF.

This chain joins TRBV5-1 and TRBJ2-1; 8 nucleotides agree with TRBD2. The V gene's germline CDR1 is SGHRS and CDR2 YFSETQ. V lost 0 bases to trimming and J lost 0 bases; unmatched junction nucleotides: 5. The CDR3 is 17 residues long. The CDR3 spells CASSLAGGASSYNEQFF. Written as DNA, the CDR3 is TGCGCCAGCAGCTTGGCCGGGGGGGCAAGCTCCTACAATGAGCAGTTCTTC. The variable domain in full, completed from reference TRBV5-1 and TRBJ2-1, reads KAGVTQTPRYLIKTRGQQVTLSCSPISGHRSVSWYQQTPGQGLQFLFEYFSETQRNKGNFPGRFSGRQFSNSRSEMNVSTLELGDSALYLCASSLAGGASSYNEQFFGPGTRLTVL.

The sample holds a few counts of this clonotype. V usage is TRBV7-2 and J usage is TRBJ2-3; TRBD2 agrees at 9 bases. The ends lost 3 bases at V and 4 bases at J; junction bases unmatched: 2. The CDR3 spans 14 residues. Germline loops: CDR1 SGHTA, CDR2 FQGNSA. For the CDR3, the DNA is TGTGCCAGCAGCTTGGGACTAGCCCCAGATACGCAGTATTTT. The encoded protein is CASSLGLAPDTQYF.

The J gene is TRBJ2-7, the V gene TRBV29-1; the D gene is possibly TRBD1 (6 bases). CDR1 and CDR2 from the germline V gene are SQVTM and ANQGSEA. The V end was cut by 7 bases, the J end by 3 bases, with 16 bases between. The CDR3 extends over 13 amino acids. This CDR3 reads CSAGAGAGYEQYF. In DNA, the CDR3 is TGCAGCGCCGGGGCAGGGGCCGGCTACGAGCAGTACTTC.

The count of this clonotype is one. This chain uses TRBV6-6 with TRBJ2-5; D possibly corresponds to TRBD2 (6 bases). Per the germline V gene, CDR1 is MNHNY and CDR2 is SVGAGI (reference sequence). There are 15 residues in the CDR3. Between the trimmed V and J ends, which lost 5 bases and 2 bases, there was a span of 15 bases. The CDR3 nucleotides read TGTGCCAGCAGTCCAAGACGGGGACTGCAAGAGACCCAGTACTTC. Protein: CASSPRRGLQETQYF.

This chain links TRBV20-1 with TRBJ2-1, with D maybe TRBD2 (6 bases). This CDR3 spans 16 amino acids. Germline V gene data show CDR1 as DFQATT and CDR2 as SNEGSKA (reference sequence). The V end was cut by 0 bases, the J end by 7 bases, with 19 bases between. CDR3 DNA sequence: TGCAGTGCTAGAGACGGGGCGGGATCCCCTCGTAATGAGCAGTTCTTC. This gives the protein CSARDGAGSPRNEQFF.

This clonotype was seen once. The rearrangement links TRBV15 to TRBJ2-5; D gene ambiguous. V gave up 1 base and J gave up 5 bases, with 11 bases separating them. The CDR3 extends over 14 amino acids. Looked up from germline, CDR1 is LNHNV and CDR2 is YYDKDF (reference sequence). CDR3 sequence: CATSRARPEETQYF. The DNA of the CDR3 is TGTGCCACCAGCAGAGCGCGACCAGAGGAGACCCAGTACTTC.

The chain employs TRBV7-6 and TRBJ1-5; tentative D call: TRBD1 (6 bases). The CDR3 is made up of 16 amino acids. The V end lost 5 bases, the J end lost 0 bases, and 14 bases lay between the germline ends. Germline-derived CDR1 and CDR2 are SGHVS and FNYEAQ. The CDR3 DNA reads TGTGCCAGCAGCGCCGGGGGCCCTTATAGCAATCAGCCCCAGCATTTT. This codes for CASSAGGPYSNQPQHF.

CDR3: CASSSTWSQETQYF. CDR3 coding DNA: TGTGCCAGCAGCTCTACCTGGTCGCAAGAGACCCAGTACTTC. The V gene is TRBV5-4, the J gene TRBJ2-5; D is undetermined. V lost 3 bases to trimming and J lost 2 bases, with 11 bases between them. This CDR3 is built from 14 residues. The V gene's germline CDR1 is SGHNT and CDR2 YYREEE (reference sequence).

The DNA for the CDR3 is TGTGCCAGTATTTTGAGGGAAGCGGCTTTCTTT. This codes for CASILREAAFF. The chain has TRBV19 and TRBJ1-1; the D is unclear. Trimming removed 7 bases at V and 11 bases at J, with 14 bases between. CDR1 LNHDA and CDR2 SQIVND come from the germline V gene (reference sequence). CDR3 size: 11 residues.

V gene TRBV14 combines with J gene TRBJ2-1; D possibly corresponds to TRBD1 (6 bases). The CDR3 sequence is 16 residues long. V was shortened by 2 bases and J by 7 bases, with 18 bases between the two germline ends. CDR1 and CDR2 from the germline V gene are SGHDN and FVKESK. For the CDR3, the DNA is TGTGCCAGCAGCCAAACGAAGGAGGTGGGGACAAATGAGCAGTTCTTC. The encoded protein is CASSQTKEVGTNEQFF.

This rearrangement joins TRBV4-2 to TRBJ1-1, with D possibly TRBD1 on 6 matching bases. CDR3 size: 15 residues. The germline V gene encodes CDR1 LGHNA and CDR2 YNFKEQ. The V and J ends lost 1 base and 2 bases respectively, with 11 bases between them. The CDR3 sequence: CASSQGGHQNTEAFF. The CDR3 nucleotides read TGTGCCAGCAGCCAAGGGGGACATCAAAACACTGAAGCTTTCTTT.

This sequence joins TRBV14 and TRBJ1-2; 7 positions match TRBD1. The CDR3 sequence is 16 residues long. With 0 bases clipped from V and 0 bases from J, the junction kept 4 bases outside the gene matches. Per the germline V gene, CDR1 is SGHDN and CDR2 is FVKESK. CDR3 protein: CASSQDRQGTNYGYTF. The DNA for the CDR3 is TGTGCCAGCAGCCAAGACCGACAGGGAACTAACTATGGCTACACCTTC. Full variable domain (outside the CDR3, taken from reference TRBV14 and TRBJ1-2): EAGVTQFPSHSVIEKGQTVTLRCDPISGHDNLYWYRRVMGKEIKFLLHFVKESKQDESGMPNNRFLAERTGGTYSTLKVQPAELEDSGVYFCASSQDRQGTNYGYTFGSGTRLTVV.

This clonotype showed up just once. The rearrangement links TRBV30 to TRBJ1-1, with TRBD1 matching over 7 bases. The V segment lost 8 bases and the J segment 1 base; nucleotides outside the gene matches: 7. The CDR3 sequence is 13 residues long. Germline CDR1 GTSNPN, CDR2 SVGIG (reference sequence). The CDR3 protein is CAGTGARNTEAFF. The CDR3 coding sequence is TGTGCCGGAACAGGGGCTAGGAACACTGAAGCTTTCTTT.

The genes are TRBV7-2 and TRBJ2-7; possible D gene TRBD2, 7 bases. Germline lookup yields CDR1 SGHTA and CDR2 FQGNSA. CDR3 length equals 18 residues. V shed 3 bases and J shed 3 bases, with 24 bases lying between them. Here the CDR3 reads CASSLGVIIGGGDYEQYF. CDR3 nucleotide sequence: TGTGCCAGCAGCTTGGGGGTAATCATCGGCGGGGGCGACTACGAGCAGTACTTC.

The gene calls are TRBV19 and TRBJ1-1, with D tentatively TRBD1 (5 bases). V lost 3 bases and J lost 0, with 8 bases in between. This CDR3 region has 14 residues. From germline, CDR1 is LNHDA and CDR2 SQIVND (reference sequence). The CDR3 nucleotides read TGTGCCAGTAGTATTTCGGACATGAACACTGAAGCTTTCTTT. As protein: CASSISDMNTEAFF.

The chain recombines TRBV18 with TRBJ2-5; 14 positions match TRBD2. The ends lost 3 bases at V and 0 bases at J; junction bases unmatched: 6. The germline V gene has CDR1 KGHSH and CDR2 LQKENI. The CDR3 consists of 18 residues. CDR3 sequence reads: CASSPGTSGSRDQETQYF. The DNA for the CDR3 is TGTGCCAGCTCACCTGGGACTAGCGGGAGCAGGGACCAAGAGACCCAGTACTTC.

V gene TRBV29-1 combines with J gene TRBJ2-2; D gene unclear. Trimming cost V 4 bases and J 3 bases, with 15 bases left between them. The CDR3 length is 15 residues. Germline CDR1 and CDR2: SQVTM and ANQGSEA. The DNA for the CDR3 is TGCAGCGTTGGGCCAGGCCTAGATGACACCGGGGAGCTGTTTTTT. Encoded protein: CSVGPGLDDTGELFF.

The chain uses TRBV12-3 or TRBV12-4 and TRBJ2-3; 8 bases match TRBD2. V lost 5 bases to trimming and J lost 4 bases; unmatched junction nucleotides: 11. The CDR3 sequence is 16 residues long. Written as DNA, the CDR3 is TGTGCCAGCAGTCTGTTAGCAGCGGGAGTGTCAGATACGCAGTATTTT. Amino acid sequence: CASSLLAAGVSDTQYF.